This T cell receptor (beta chain) emerged from a study of response to subunit inactivated influenza vaccine. Notes on the study in general: The study's authors posited that every seasonal influenza vaccination enlists few new T cells.

V lost 3 bases and J 3 bases, leaving 14 bases between the germline ends. Per germline, CDR1 LGHDT and CDR2 YNNKEL (reference sequence). The CDR3 covers 15 residues. Each CDR3 protein gets one entry after TCRdb re-called the RT-PCR reads with MiXCR. The table shows about 650,000 distinct CDR3 sequences, with 11% to 15% occurring only once. The sample holds many counts of this clonotype. The antigen remains undetermined. The V call is TRBV3-1, the J call TRBJ1-1; maybe TRBD1 (6 bases). The starting material was PBMCs from blood, obtained approximately 15 days before vaccination. The TCR comes from a man aged 45 to 65 who received an inactivated influenza vaccine. CDR3 nucleotide sequence: TGTGCCAGCAGCCACCCAAGGGGGATGCACACTGAAGCTTTCTTT. It encodes CASSHPRGMHTEAFF.